Listed below are T cell receptor beta chains from one sample, sequenced in a study of OX40 agonist ivuxolimab in advanced cancers. The data were produced by immunoSEQ multiplex PCR, yet TCRdb's version contains in-frame clones alone and is incomplete. The sample has 57,000 or so clones, 80% to 95% seen once. Sequenced here: CD4+ or CD8+ T cells sorted from blood, sampled in a trial of the OX40 agonist ivuxolimab. The origin of the receptors is an adult with an advanced solid tumor such as melanoma, head and neck, liver or kidney cancer. Each CDR3 is given with its conserved first and last residue. The order of the fields is V gene, D gene, J gene, clone size, CDR3 protein, CDR3 DNA. The D gene is left open where the match is weak. The listing skips clone size in some rows; elsewhere it reads once, few, many or a size class.

V: TRBV6-6
D: TRBD1
J: TRBJ2-7
size: -
CDR3: CASRRDRVLYEQYF
DNA: TGTGCCAGCCGAAGGGACAGGGTATTGTATGAGCAGTACTTC

V: TRBV7-6
D: -
J: TRBJ2-1
size: -
CDR3: CASSIYNEQFF
DNA: TGTGCCAGCAGCATCTACAATGAGCAGTTCTTC

V: TRBV5-3
D: -
J: TRBJ2-5
size: -
CDR3: CARSYFREEETQYF
DNA: TGTGCCAGAAGCTACTTCAGGGAGGAAGAGACCCAGTACTTC

V: TRBV7-9
D: -
J: TRBJ1-1
size: -
CDR3: CASSSRQTIRAFF
DNA: TGTGCCAGCAGCTCAAGACAAACCATTAGAGCTTTCTTT

V: TRBV2
D: TRBD1
J: TRBJ2-1
size: once
CDR3: CASSIQGLGDEQFF
DNA: TGTGCCAGCAGTATACAGGGGCTAGGGGATGAGCAGTTCTTC

V: TRBV6-5
D: TRBD1
J: TRBJ1-2
size: -
CDR3: CASSVGGQGGYTF
DNA: TGTGCCAGCAGCGTGGGGGGACAGGGTGGCTACACCTTC

V: TRBV6-1
D: -
J: TRBJ1-5
size: -
CDR3: CASIGQYNQPQHF
DNA: TGTGCCAGCATCGGACAGTACAATCAGCCCCAGCATTTT

V: TRBV7-8
D: -
J: TRBJ2-1
size: -
CDR3: CASSSDLEQFF
DNA: TGTGCCAGCAGCTCTGACCTTGAGCAGTTCTTC

V: TRBV6-5
D: -
J: TRBJ1-2
size: once
CDR3: CASSSTQGGYGYTF
DNA: TGTGCCAGCAGTTCCACGCAGGGAGGATATGGCTACACCTTC

V: TRBV6-5
D: TRBD1
J: TRBJ1-2
size: -
CDR3: CASSLGQTNYGYTF
DNA: TGTGCCAGCAGTTTGGGACAGACTAACTATGGCTACACCTTC